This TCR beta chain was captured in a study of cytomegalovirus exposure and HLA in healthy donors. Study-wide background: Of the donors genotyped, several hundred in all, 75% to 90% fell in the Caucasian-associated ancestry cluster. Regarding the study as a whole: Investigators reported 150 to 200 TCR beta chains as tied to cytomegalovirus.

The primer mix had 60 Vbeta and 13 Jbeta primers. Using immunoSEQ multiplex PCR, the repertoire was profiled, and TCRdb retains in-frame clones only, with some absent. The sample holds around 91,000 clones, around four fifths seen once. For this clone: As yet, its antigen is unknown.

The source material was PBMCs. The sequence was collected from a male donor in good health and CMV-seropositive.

The chain's CDR3 is CASSPRAGANVLTF. The DNA of the CDR3 is TGTGCCAGCAGTCCCAGGGCTGGGGCCAACGTCCTGACTTTC. The gene calls are TRBV27 and TRBJ2-6, with D perhaps TRBD1 (5 bases). The V gene's germline CDR1 is MNHEY and CDR2 SMNVEV (reference sequence). This CDR3 is built from 14 residues. The V gene lost 5 bases and the J gene lost 2 bases, with 7 bases spanning the gap.